The 23 T cell receptor beta chains below were found in one sample sequenced in a study of cytomegalovirus exposure and HLA in healthy donors. Use of 60 Vbeta and 13 Jbeta primers characterized the PCR. Assay: immunoSEQ multiplex PCR; the TCRdb copy retains only in-frame clones and omits some. Counted here are about 160,000 clones, roughly 80% occurring once; the ten biggest clones make up more than 1.3%. Sequencing input: PBMCs. The receptor set was obtained from a girl under 18 in good health and CMV-seropositive.

This clone was detected only once. This rearrangement joins TRBV19 to TRBJ2-7; TRBD1 aligns across 8 bases. Unmatched junction bases numbered 3, after V lost 1 base and J lost 1 base. The CDR3 runs to 15 residues. Per germline, CDR1 LNHDA and CDR2 SQIVND (reference sequence). For the CDR3, the DNA is TGTGCCAGTAGTATAGTCAGGGGGCAGTCCTACGAGCAGTACTTC. As protein: CASSIVRGQSYEQYF.

This clone was observed a handful of times. CDR3 bases: TGTGCCAGCAGTAACCCGGCGGGGGGCACCGGGGAGCTGTTTTTT. Translated, it gives CASSNPAGGTGELFF. J is TRBJ2-2 and V is TRBV27, with 8 bases identical to TRBD2. Losses at the gene ends were 5 bases for V and 4 bases for J; bases not matched to a gene: 6. Looked up from germline, CDR1 is MNHEY and CDR2 is SMNVEV (reference sequence). The CDR3 sequence is 15 residues long.

The CDR3 nucleotides read TGTGCCAGCAGCGTAGCTGGGGACAGGTCGGGGTATGGCTACACCTTC. Encoded protein: CASSVAGDRSGYGYTF. J is TRBJ1-2 and V is TRBV9; 8 bases map to TRBD1. With V trimmed by 0 bases and J by 5 bases, 9 bases remained unmatched. The CDR3 length is 16 residues. Germline loops: CDR1 SGDLS, CDR2 YYNGEE.

The chain is built from TRBV7-9 and TRBJ1-4; tentative D call: TRBD1 (6 bases). CDR1 SEHNR and CDR2 FQNEAQ come from the germline V gene (reference sequence). The CDR3 sequence is 14 residues long. V shed 3 bases and J shed 5 bases, with 10 bases lying between them. The CDR3 loop is CASSFRQGNEKLFF. CDR3 DNA sequence: TGTGCCAGCAGCTTTAGGCAGGGGAATGAAAAACTGTTTTTT.

This chain links TRBV6-1 with TRBJ2-4; 8 positions agree with TRBD1. CDR1 and CDR2 from the germline V gene are MNHNS and SASEGT. This CDR3 is 14 amino acids long. V lost 7 bases and J lost 9; bases outside the gene matches: 11. CDR3 bases: TGTGCCAGCATGAGTCAGGGGGCTCGGGGCATTCAGTACTTC. Its protein is CASMSQGARGIQYF.

The rearrangement links TRBV6-5 to TRBJ1-1; D is possibly TRBD1 (6 bases). The V and J ends lost 4 bases and 2 bases respectively, with 17 bases between them. Looked up from germline, CDR1 is MNHEY and CDR2 is SVGAGI. The CDR3 is 16 amino acids. The chain's CDR3 is CASSSTSTGRNTEAFF. The CDR3 DNA sequence: TGTGCCAGCAGTTCCACTTCGACAGGCCGAAACACTGAAGCTTTCTTT.

The J gene is TRBJ2-5, the V gene TRBV2; the match to TRBD1 covers 8 bases. The CDR3 totals 15 residues. The germline gives CDR1 SNHLY, CDR2 FYNNEI. V trimming: 6 bases; J trimming: 0 bases; junction bases outside the gene matches: 6. CDR3 DNA: TGTGCCAGCAGCTGGACAGGGCGAAACCAAGAGACCCAGTACTTC. This gives the protein CASSWTGRNQETQYF.

The sample holds a few counts of this clone. The chain carries TRBV19 and TRBJ1-1; D unresolved. The CDR3 sequence is 13 residues long. Germline V gene sequence: CDR1 LNHDA, CDR2 SQIVND (reference sequence). V lost 7 bases, J lost 5 bases, and 14 bases lay in between. CDR3 DNA: TGTGCCAGTACTTTTGGTTCCAGTACTGAAGCTTTCTTT. Its protein is CASTFGSSTEAFF.

The chain couples TRBV19 to TRBJ2-1, with D maybe TRBD2 (6 bases). Deletions cut 6 bases from V and 4 bases from J, with 10 bases between. Germline V lookup: CDR1 LNHDA, CDR2 SQIVND (reference sequence). The CDR3 runs to 13 residues. DNA for the CDR3: TGTGCCAGTAGGCAGCGGGTTTACAATGAGCAGTTCTTC. This translates into CASRQRVYNEQFF.

The CDR3 nucleotides read TGTGCCAGCAGCTTGGACAGTATGAACACTGAAGCTTTCTTT. Its protein product is CASSLDSMNTEAFF. The V gene is TRBV7-2, the J gene TRBJ1-1, with D perhaps matching TRBD1 (6 bases). The CDR3 spans 14 residues. V lost 3 bases to trimming and J lost 0 bases, with 8 bases between them. Germline V lookup: CDR1 SGHTA, CDR2 FQGNSA.

The CDR3 spells CASTMRFFGELFF. As DNA, the CDR3 is TGCGCCAGCACCATGAGGTTCTTCGGGGAGCTGTTTTTT. V and J are TRBV10-1 and TRBJ2-2; D gene uncertain. Germline lookup yields CDR1 WNHNN and CDR2 SYGVQD (reference sequence). This CDR3 spans 13 amino acids. Trimming cost V 7 bases and J 7 bases, with 13 bases left between them.

The chain joins TRBV4-2 to TRBJ1-2; 7 bases line up with TRBD1. Trimming cost V 3 bases and J 6 bases; bases outside gene matches: 7. This CDR3 has 14 amino acids. The germline V gene has CDR1 LGHNA and CDR2 YNFKEQ. The CDR3 loop reads CASSHWGTDNGYTF. The CDR3, as DNA: TGTGCCAGCAGCCATTGGGGGACAGATAATGGCTACACCTTC.

J is TRBJ1-2 and V is TRBV10-3; possibly TRBD1 for D (6 bases). This CDR3 is 14 amino acids long. Germline V CDR1 and CDR2: ENHRY, SYGVKD. The V gene lost 2 bases and the J gene lost 6 bases, with 13 bases spanning the gap. In DNA form, the CDR3 reads TGTGCCATCAGTGAGCCCGGGACAAACCATGGCTACACCTTC. It translates to CAISEPGTNHGYTF.

This clone has more than one count but fewer than ten. V gene TRBV30 combines with J gene TRBJ1-5, with no clear D. V lost 0 bases to trimming and J lost 6 bases, with 3 bases between them. This CDR3 spans 11 amino acids. Germline assignment: CDR1 GTSNPN and CDR2 SVGIG (reference sequence). For the CDR3, the DNA is TGTGCCTGGAGTGTCGGTCAGCCCCAGCATTTT. Protein product: CAWSVGQPQHF. The entire variable domain, with the rest obtained from reference TRBV30 and TRBJ1-5, is as follows: SQTIHQWPATLVQPVGSPLSLECTVEGTSNPNLYWYRQAAGRGLQLLFYSVGIGQISSEVPQNLSASRPQDRQFILSSKKLLLSDSGFYLCAWSVGQPQHFGDGTRLSIL.

The chain employs TRBV29-1 and TRBJ2-1, with 8 bases that match TRBD2. Losses at the gene ends were 3 bases for V and 2 bases for J; bases not matched to a gene: 9. This CDR3 region has 16 residues. Per the germline V gene, CDR1 is SQVTM and CDR2 is ANQGSEA. CDR3 DNA: TGCAGCGTTGATGGGATCCGGGGGGGAACCTACAATGAGCAGTTCTTC. Residues: CSVDGIRGGTYNEQFF.

The gene calls are TRBV1 and TRBJ1-5. TRBV1 has pseudogene status. The CDR3 contains 14 residues. The CDR3 DNA reads TGCACCAGCAGTCTCGACTATAGCAATCAGCCCCAGCATTTT. This sequence encodes CTSSLDYSNQPQHF.

V gene TRBV5-4 combines with J gene TRBJ2-3, with 9 bases that match TRBD2. The CDR3 runs to 15 residues. V dropped 4 bases and J dropped 6; count of bases not matched to a gene: 9. Germline V gives CDR1 SGHNT, CDR2 YYREEE (reference sequence). In nucleotides, the CDR3 is TGTGCCAGCAGCAAATCTAGCGGGACACGGGATACGCAGTATTTT. Translation gives CASSKSSGTRDTQYF.

This chain connects TRBV5-8 to TRBJ1-3; D gene uncertain. The CDR3 contains 15 residues. From germline, CDR1 is SGHTS and CDR2 YDEGEE. Trimming shortened V by 3 bases and J by 4 bases, and 14 bases separated the two germline ends. CDR3 in amino acids: CASSWSQSPGNTIYF. The CDR3, as DNA: TGTGCCAGCAGCTGGAGTCAGTCCCCCGGAAACACCATATATTTT.

The V and J genes are TRBV28 and TRBJ1-2, with TRBD1 matching 9 bases. The V segment lost 6 bases and the J segment 4 bases; nucleotides outside the gene matches: 9. Per the germline V gene, CDR1 is MDHEN and CDR2 is SYDVKM. The CDR3 is 15 amino acids. CDR3 sequence (DNA): TGTGCCAGCAGAAGACCGGGACAGGGTCTCTATGGCTACACCTTC. Amino acid sequence: CASRRPGQGLYGYTF.

The genes are TRBV4-1 and TRBJ2-7; D remains ambiguous. Looked up from germline, CDR1 is MGHRA and CDR2 is YSYEKL. This CDR3 is 15 amino acids long. Trimming removed 2 bases at V and 3 bases at J, with 14 bases between. In nucleotides, the CDR3 is TGCGCCAGCAGCCAACCGAGGAACACGATCTACGAGCAGTACTTC. It translates to CASSQPRNTIYEQYF.

This clone turned up a few times. The chain employs TRBV30 and TRBJ1-1; 8 nucleotides agree with TRBD1. J was trimmed by 0 bases and V by 4 bases; bases with no gene match: 10. Germline loops: CDR1 GTSNPN, CDR2 SVGIG (reference sequence). This CDR3 spans 16 amino acids. The CDR3 spells CAWKGRGRILNTEAFF. The CDR3 DNA sequence: TGTGCCTGGAAGGGCAGGGGGCGAATTCTGAACACTGAAGCTTTCTTT.

The V call is TRBV27, the J call TRBJ2-1; D not resolved. CDR1 is MNHEY, CDR2 SMNVEV, per germline (reference sequence). The CDR3 contains 12 residues. With 7 bases removed from V and 0 bases from J, the gap between germline ends came to 4 bases. CDR3 region: CASKSSYNEQFF. DNA of the CDR3: TGTGCCAGCAAGAGCTCCTACAATGAGCAGTTCTTC.

The chain has TRBV5-1 and TRBJ2-3; 11 positions agree with TRBD2. Per the germline V gene, CDR1 is SGHRS and CDR2 is YFSETQ. The CDR3 is 18 amino acids. J gave up 0 bases and V 2 bases, and 8 bases lay outside the gene matches. The DNA of the CDR3 is TGCGCCAGCAGCTTAGGACGACTAGCGGGATCTAGCACAGATACGCAGTATTTT. Protein: CASSLGRLAGSSTDTQYF.